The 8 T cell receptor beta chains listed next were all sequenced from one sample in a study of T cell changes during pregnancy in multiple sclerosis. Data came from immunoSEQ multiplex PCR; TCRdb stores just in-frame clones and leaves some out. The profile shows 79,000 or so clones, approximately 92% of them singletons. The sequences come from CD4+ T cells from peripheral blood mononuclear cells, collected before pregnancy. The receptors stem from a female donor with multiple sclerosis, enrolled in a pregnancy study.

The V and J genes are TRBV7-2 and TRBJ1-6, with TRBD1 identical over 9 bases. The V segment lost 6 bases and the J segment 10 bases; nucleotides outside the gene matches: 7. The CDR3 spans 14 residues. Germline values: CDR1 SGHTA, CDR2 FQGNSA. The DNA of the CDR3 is TGTGCCAGCAGAAGTACAGGGGGCGGATCACCCCTCCACTTT. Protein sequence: CASRSTGGGSPLHF.

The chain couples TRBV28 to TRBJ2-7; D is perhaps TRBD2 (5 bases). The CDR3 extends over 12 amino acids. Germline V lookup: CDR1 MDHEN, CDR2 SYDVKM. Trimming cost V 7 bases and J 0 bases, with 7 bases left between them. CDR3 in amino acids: CASNGNSYEQYF. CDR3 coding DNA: TGTGCCAGCAACGGGAACTCCTACGAGCAGTACTTC.

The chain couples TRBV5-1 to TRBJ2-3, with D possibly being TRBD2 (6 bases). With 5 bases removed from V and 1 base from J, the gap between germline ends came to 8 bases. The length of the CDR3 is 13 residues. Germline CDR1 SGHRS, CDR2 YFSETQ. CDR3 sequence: CASSASGTDTQYF. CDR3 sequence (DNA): TGCGCCAGCAGTGCTAGCGGCACAGATACGCAGTATTTT.

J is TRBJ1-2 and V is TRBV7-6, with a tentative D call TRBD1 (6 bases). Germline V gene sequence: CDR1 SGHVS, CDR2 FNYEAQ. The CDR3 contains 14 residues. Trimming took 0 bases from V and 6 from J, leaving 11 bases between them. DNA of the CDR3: TGTGCCAGCAGCTTAGCACAGGGTTTGGATGGCTACACCTTC. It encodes CASSLAQGLDGYTF.

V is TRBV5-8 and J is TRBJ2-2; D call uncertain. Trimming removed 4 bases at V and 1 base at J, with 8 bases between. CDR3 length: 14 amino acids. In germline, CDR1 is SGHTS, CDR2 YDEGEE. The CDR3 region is CASSGWRNTGELFF. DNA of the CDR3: TGTGCCAGCAGCGGTTGGAGGAACACCGGGGAGCTGTTTTTT.

The CDR3 here is CASSLGQGSEKLFF. The DNA for the CDR3 is TGCGCCAGCAGCTTGGGACAGGGGAGTGAAAAACTGTTTTTT. The chain uses TRBV5-1 and TRBJ1-4; TRBD1 agrees at 8 bases. Germline V lookup: CDR1 SGHRS, CDR2 YFSETQ. The CDR3 is made up of 14 amino acids. V gave up 0 bases and J gave up 7 bases; unmatched junction bases: 2.

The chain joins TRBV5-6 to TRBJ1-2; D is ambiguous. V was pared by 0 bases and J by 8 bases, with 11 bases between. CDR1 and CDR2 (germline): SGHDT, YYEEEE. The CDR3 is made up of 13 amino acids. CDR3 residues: CASSLEQRRGYTF. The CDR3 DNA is TGTGCCAGCAGCTTGGAACAACGGAGGGGCTACACCTTC.

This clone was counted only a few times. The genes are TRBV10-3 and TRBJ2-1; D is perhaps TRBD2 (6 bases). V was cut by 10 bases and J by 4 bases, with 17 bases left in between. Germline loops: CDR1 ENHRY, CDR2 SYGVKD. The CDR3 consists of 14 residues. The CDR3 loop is CATGTVQVYNEQFF. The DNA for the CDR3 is TGTGCCACCGGGACTGTCCAGGTATACAATGAGCAGTTCTTC.